The 27 T cell receptor beta chains in this list originate from one sample, sequenced in a study of STAT5B mutations in CD4+ large granular lymphocyte leukemia. Some clones are missing from TCRdb's copy, which holds only in-frame ones; the method was immunoSEQ multiplex PCR. The sample has tens of thousands of clones, 88% seen once; the top ten hold 0.97%. Sample: CD4+ T cells from blood buffy coats. The receptor set was obtained from a human donor in good health.

V and J are TRBV5-1 and TRBJ1-1; no clear D gene. Germline values: CDR1 SGHRS, CDR2 YFSETQ. The CDR3 sequence is 15 residues long. V was cut by 4 bases and J by 0 bases, with 13 bases left in between. CDR3: CASSPLADMNTEAFF. DNA of the CDR3: TGCGCCAGCAGCCCACTTGCAGATATGAACACTGAAGCTTTCTTT.

CDR3 sequence reads: CASSFSSSAGELFF. The CDR3 bases are TGTGCCAGCAGCTTTTCGTCCAGCGCCGGGGAGCTGTTTTTT. The chain has TRBV5-4 and TRBJ2-2; unclear D gene. The V gene's germline CDR1 is SGHNT and CDR2 YYREEE (reference sequence). V shed 2 bases and J shed 6 bases, with 11 bases lying between them. The CDR3 has 14 amino acids.

This chain uses TRBV7-2 with TRBJ1-6; the match to TRBD1 covers 8 bases. The CDR3 has 14 amino acids. The V segment lost 0 bases and the J segment 9 bases; nucleotides outside the gene matches: 1. Germline CDR1 is SGHTA and CDR2 is FQGNSA. CDR3 residues: CASSLAQGGSPLHF. The CDR3 nucleotides are TGTGCCAGCAGCTTAGCACAGGGGGGTTCACCCCTCCACTTT.

V is TRBV21-1 and J is TRBJ2-5; TRBD2 was called by the table and not checked on the DNA. TRBV21-1 is termed a pseudogene. The CDR3 totals 15 residues. The CDR3 sequence is CASSYSGIGGETQYF. CDR3 bases: TGTGCCAGCTCTTATAGCGGGATTGGTGGAGAGACCCAGTACTTC.

V usage is TRBV5-1 and J usage is TRBJ2-3, with D possibly matching TRBD1 (5 bases). This CDR3 region has 15 residues. Germline CDR1 SGHRS, CDR2 YFSETQ. The V end was cut by 1 base, the J end by 3 bases, with 12 bases between. The CDR3 DNA is TGCGCCAGCAGCTTGCAAAGGGGCATGACAGATACGCAGTATTTT. Translated, it gives CASSLQRGMTDTQYF. Looking up the rest from reference TRBV5-1 and TRBJ2-3 gives the full variable domain: KAGVTQTPRYLIKTRGQQVTLSCSPISGHRSVSWYQQTPGQGLQFLFEYFSETQRNKGNFPGRFSGRQFSNSRSEMNVSTLELGDSALYLCASSLQRGMTDTQYFGPGTRLTVL.

The rearrangement links TRBV7-6 to TRBJ1-5; unclear D gene. Trimming removed 0 bases from V and 0 bases from J, with 3 bases in between. The CDR3 consists of 14 residues. CDR1 is SGHVS, CDR2 FNYEAQ, per germline. This chain's CDR3 is CASSLADSNQPQHF. The CDR3 nucleotides are TGTGCCAGCAGCTTAGCAGATAGCAATCAGCCCCAGCATTTT.

This chain links TRBV2 with TRBJ2-7; possibly TRBD1 for D (5 bases). Looked up from germline, CDR1 is SNHLY and CDR2 is FYNNEI. Between the trimmed V and J ends, which lost 6 bases and 3 bases, there was a span of 12 bases. The CDR3 is made up of 13 amino acids. The CDR3 sequence is CASRRQQDYEQYF. The CDR3 region has the DNA TGTGCCAGCAGGAGACAGCAAGACTACGAGCAGTACTTC.

The chain has TRBV7-2 and TRBJ2-7; 12 nucleotides agree with TRBD1. The CDR3 has 14 residues. V dropped 5 bases and J dropped 4; count of bases not matched to a gene: 3. In germline, CDR1 is SGHTA, CDR2 FQGNSA. The CDR3 coding sequence is TGTGCCAGCAGCCGGGACAGGGGGCAATACGAGCAGTACTTC. It is translated as CASSRDRGQYEQYF.

The chain carries TRBV7-6 and TRBJ2-1; TRBD2 matches 10 bases. This CDR3 spans 13 amino acids. The germline gives CDR1 SGHVS, CDR2 FNYEAQ. Losses at the gene ends were 5 bases for V and 12 bases for J; bases not matched to a gene: 7. CDR3 in amino acids: CASSPPSGSRQFF. Here the CDR3 DNA reads TGTGCCAGCAGCCCGCCTAGCGGGAGTCGGCAGTTCTTC.

The chain links TRBV6-4 to TRBJ2-1; D call uncertain. The germline V gene encodes CDR1 MRHNA and CDR2 SNTAGT. V lost 3 bases and J lost 7, with 13 bases in between. CDR3 length equals 14 residues. The CDR3 sequence is CASSESSEANEQFF. In nucleotides, the CDR3 is TGTGCCAGCAGTGAGTCTAGTGAGGCGAATGAGCAGTTCTTC.

V is TRBV7-8 and J is TRBJ1-2, with 9 positions matching TRBD1. Looked up from germline, CDR1 is SGHVS and CDR2 is FQNEAQ. CDR3 size: 14 residues. V was clipped by 1 base and J by 6 bases; unmatched bases: 3. Here the CDR3 DNA reads TGTGCCAGCAGCTTAGACCGGACAGGGGATGGCTACACCTTC. Protein sequence: CASSLDRTGDGYTF.

This chain uses TRBV6-5 with TRBJ2-6, with a possible D match to TRBD2 (5 bases). V was pared by 4 bases and J by 0 bases, with 10 bases between. This CDR3 contains 16 residues. Germline V lookup: CDR1 MNHEY, CDR2 SVGAGI. CDR3: CASSFGLPSGANVLTF. For the CDR3, the DNA is TGTGCCAGCAGTTTTGGACTCCCCTCTGGGGCCAACGTCCTGACTTTC.

This CDR3 reads CASGTSGNYGYTF. The CDR3 bases are TGTGCCAGCGGCACTTCAGGGAACTATGGCTACACCTTC. The chain combines TRBV2 with TRBJ1-2, with D maybe TRBD1 (5 bases). Trimming cost V 8 bases and J 2 bases, with 12 bases left between them. CDR1 SNHLY and CDR2 FYNNEI come from the germline V gene. The CDR3 consists of 13 residues.

As DNA, the CDR3 is TGCGCCAGCAGTCAAAGAATGACTAGCTTAGGGGATGAGCAGTTCTTC. It is translated as CASSQRMTSLGDEQFF. The gene calls are TRBV23-1 and TRBJ2-1; TRBD2 aligns across 7 bases. TRBV23-1 qualifies as an ORF whose function is uncertain. This CDR3 is built from 16 residues. With 2 bases clipped from V and 8 bases from J, the junction kept 12 bases outside the gene matches.

The chain employs TRBV19 and TRBJ2-1; D may correspond to TRBD1 or TRBD2 (5 bases each). CDR1 is LNHDA and CDR2 is SQIVND in the germline V gene (reference sequence). This CDR3 spans 17 amino acids. Trimming took off 9 bases at V and 5 bases at J, with 26 bases between the two ends. Written as DNA, the CDR3 is TGTGCCAGCCTTGGGGCAGGGAGACCCACTAAAGACAATGAGCAGTTCTTC. As protein: CASLGAGRPTKDNEQFF. The whole variable domain, filled in from reference TRBV19 and TRBJ2-1, reads DGGITQSPKYLFRKEGQNVTLSCEQNLNHDAMYWYRQDPGQGLRLIYYSQIVNDFQKGDIAEGYSVSREKKESFPLTVTSAQKNPTAFYLCASLGAGRPTKDNEQFFGPGTRLTVL.

The gene calls are TRBV6-1 and TRBJ2-5; D is undetermined. The better agreement between TRBJ2-7 and the DNA end casts doubt on the J call. Germline CDR1 is MNHNS and CDR2 is SASEGT. The CDR3 contains 13 residues. CDR3 protein: CASSGGLGYEQYF. As DNA, the CDR3 is TGTGCCAGCAGTGGGGGATTGGGCTACGAGCAGTACTTC.

The chain joins TRBV11-2 to TRBJ2-7, with TRBD2 identical over 13 bases. In germline, CDR1 is SGHAT, CDR2 FQNNGV. The CDR3 is 16 amino acids. The V segment lost 5 bases and the J segment 1 base; nucleotides outside the gene matches: 5. The CDR3 loop is CASSQSGLAGSYEQYF. The CDR3 nucleotides read TGTGCCAGCAGCCAGTCGGGACTAGCGGGATCCTACGAGCAGTACTTC.

The chain joins TRBV5-1 to TRBJ2-5, with D unclear. CDR3 length equals 14 residues. V lost 0 bases to trimming and J lost 2 bases, with 8 bases between them. CDR1 and CDR2 from the germline V gene are SGHRS and YFSETQ. The CDR3 protein is CASSLGLAQETQYF. The CDR3 DNA is TGCGCCAGCAGCTTGGGGTTAGCTCAAGAGACCCAGTACTTC.

The V call is TRBV28, the J call TRBJ1-3; 9 nucleotides align to TRBD1. Germline V gene lookup returns CDR1 MDHEN and CDR2 SYDVKM. Trimming removed 5 bases from V and 4 bases from J; junction bases left unmatched: 0. This CDR3 is 13 amino acids long. For the CDR3, the DNA is TGTGCCAGCAGTACAGGGGGCGGAAACACCATATATTTT. Protein product: CASSTGGGNTIYF.

Worth noting for this clone: The same CDR3 arises from other DNA sequences in this sample as well. V and J are TRBV7-2 and TRBJ2-5, with unresolved D. V was clipped by 1 base and J by 5 bases, with 5 bases between them. CDR3 length equals 12 residues. The V gene's germline CDR1 is SGHTA and CDR2 FQGNSA. CDR3 protein: CASSLVRETQYF. Here the CDR3 DNA reads TGTGCCAGCAGCTTAGTTCGGGAGACCCAGTACTTC.

The V and J genes are TRBV30 and TRBJ1-2; D gene unclear. With 3 bases removed from V and 7 bases from J, the gap between germline ends came to 21 bases. The germline CDR1 and CDR2 sequences are GTSNPN and SVGIG (reference sequence). The CDR3 extends over 15 amino acids. CDR3 residues: CAWRTLFNLRAGYTF. CDR3 DNA: TGTGCCTGGAGGACCCTATTTAACCTTAGGGCTGGCTACACCTTC.

The rearrangement uses TRBV23-1 and TRBJ2-1; 7 bases line up with TRBD1. TRBV23-1 is treated as an ORF (open reading frame) with a function not yet certain. The V gene end was trimmed by 6 bases and the J gene end by 4 bases; junction bases not matched to a gene: 15. There are 17 residues in the CDR3. The CDR3 nucleotides read TGCGCCAGCAGACCTTCGAGGAGACAGGGAAGATACAATGAGCAGTTCTTC. As protein: CASRPSRRQGRYNEQFF.

This sequence joins TRBV7-2 and TRBJ1-2, with unresolved D. This CDR3 is 12 amino acids long. Germline V gene data show CDR1 as SGHTA and CDR2 as FQGNSA. Trimming took 8 bases from V and 7 from J, leaving 14 bases between them. The CDR3 loop is CASEEGGLGYTF. The DNA for the CDR3 is TGTGCCAGCGAGGAGGGCGGACTTGGCTACACCTTC.

The genes are TRBV28 and TRBJ2-3; D not certain. Germline V gene lookup returns CDR1 MDHEN and CDR2 SYDVKM. Trimming shortened V by 7 bases and J by 3 bases, and 23 bases separated the two germline ends. This CDR3 comprises 17 residues. CDR3 protein: CASTIGFRHGWTDTQYF. The DNA for the CDR3 is TGTGCCAGCACCATAGGGTTCCGACATGGTTGGACAGATACGCAGTATTTT.

The chain links TRBV5-6 to TRBJ1-3, with D uncertain. Germline CDR1 and CDR2: SGHDT and YYEEEE. CDR3 length equals 14 residues. Deletions cut 4 bases from V and 3 bases from J, with 11 bases between. Here the CDR3 DNA reads TGTGCCAGCAGCCTCCTCGTGGGTGGAAACACCATATATTTT. Protein sequence: CASSLLVGGNTIYF.

This clone was seen only once. V usage is TRBV7-3 and J usage is TRBJ2-5, with a weak D call TRBD1 (5 bases). The CDR3 loop spans 15 amino acids. Germline lookup yields CDR1 SGHTA and CDR2 FQGTGA. V lost 5 bases to trimming and J lost 0 bases, with 13 bases between them. CDR3 sequence reads: CASSPWAGNQETQYF. The CDR3 nucleotides read TGTGCCAGCAGCCCATGGGCAGGGAACCAAGAGACCCAGTACTTC.

The chain has TRBV6-5 and TRBJ2-7; 7 bases are shared with TRBD1. The CDR3 covers 15 residues. With V trimmed by 5 bases and J by 3 bases, 10 bases remained unmatched. The germline V gene encodes CDR1 MNHEY and CDR2 SVGAGI. The CDR3 region is CASSRRRDSFYEQYF. The DNA for the CDR3 is TGTGCCAGCAGTAGACGCCGGGACAGTTTCTACGAGCAGTACTTC.